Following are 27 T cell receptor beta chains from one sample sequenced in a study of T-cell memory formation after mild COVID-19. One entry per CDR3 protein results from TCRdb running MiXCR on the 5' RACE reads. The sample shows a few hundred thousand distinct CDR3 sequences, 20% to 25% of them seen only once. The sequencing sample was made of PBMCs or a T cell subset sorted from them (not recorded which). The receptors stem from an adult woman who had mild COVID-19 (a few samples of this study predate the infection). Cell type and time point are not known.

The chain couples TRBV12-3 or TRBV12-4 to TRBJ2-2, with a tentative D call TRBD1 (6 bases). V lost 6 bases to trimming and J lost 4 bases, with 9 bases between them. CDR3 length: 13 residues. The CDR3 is CASRRQVTGELFF. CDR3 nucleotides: TGTGCCAGCAGACGACAGGTCACCGGGGAGCTGTTTTTT.

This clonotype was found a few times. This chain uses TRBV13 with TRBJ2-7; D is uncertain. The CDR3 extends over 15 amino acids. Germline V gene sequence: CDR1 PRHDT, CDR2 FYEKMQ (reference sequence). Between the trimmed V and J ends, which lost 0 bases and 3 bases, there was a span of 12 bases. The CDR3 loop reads CASSLGTGFRYEQYF. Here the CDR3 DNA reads TGTGCCAGCAGCTTAGGCACCGGATTCCGCTACGAGCAGTACTTC.

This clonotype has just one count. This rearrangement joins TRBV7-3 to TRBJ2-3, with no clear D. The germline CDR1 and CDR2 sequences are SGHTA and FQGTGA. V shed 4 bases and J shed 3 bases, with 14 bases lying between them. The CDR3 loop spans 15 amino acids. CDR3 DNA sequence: TGTGCCAGCAGCTCACTCCGGATGAGGACAGATACGCAGTATTTT. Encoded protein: CASSSLRMRTDTQYF.

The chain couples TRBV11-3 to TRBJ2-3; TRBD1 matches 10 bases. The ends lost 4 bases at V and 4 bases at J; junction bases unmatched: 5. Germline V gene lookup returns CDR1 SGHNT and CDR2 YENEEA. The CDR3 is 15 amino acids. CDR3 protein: CASSSGQGGADTQYF. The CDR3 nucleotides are TGTGCCAGCAGCTCCGGACAGGGGGGGGCAGATACGCAGTATTTT.

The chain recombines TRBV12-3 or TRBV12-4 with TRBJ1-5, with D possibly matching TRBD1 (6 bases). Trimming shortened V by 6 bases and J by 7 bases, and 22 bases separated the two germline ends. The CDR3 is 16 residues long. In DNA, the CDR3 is TGTGCCAGCAGCGCCACTGCCGGGACACTAAAACAGCCCCAGCATTTT. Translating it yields CASSATAGTLKQPQHF.

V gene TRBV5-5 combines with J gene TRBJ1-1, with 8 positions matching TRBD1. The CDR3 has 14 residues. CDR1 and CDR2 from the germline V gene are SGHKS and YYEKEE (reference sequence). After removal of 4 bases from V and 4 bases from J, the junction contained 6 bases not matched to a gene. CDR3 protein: CASSSRGQFTEAFF. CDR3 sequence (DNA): TGTGCCAGCAGCAGCAGGGGGCAGTTCACTGAAGCTTTCTTT.

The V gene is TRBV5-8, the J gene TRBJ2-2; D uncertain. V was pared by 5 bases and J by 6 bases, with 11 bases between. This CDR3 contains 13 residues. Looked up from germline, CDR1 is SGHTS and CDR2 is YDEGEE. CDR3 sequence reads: CASRKRAAGELFF. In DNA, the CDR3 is TGTGCCAGCAGAAAACGGGCCGCCGGGGAGCTGTTTTTT.

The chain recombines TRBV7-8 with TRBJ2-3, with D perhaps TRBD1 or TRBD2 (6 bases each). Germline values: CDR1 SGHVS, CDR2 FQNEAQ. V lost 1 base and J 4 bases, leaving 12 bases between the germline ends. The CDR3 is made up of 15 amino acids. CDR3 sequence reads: CASSLGPEGADTQYF. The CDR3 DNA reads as TGTGCCAGCAGCTTAGGTCCGGAGGGGGCAGATACGCAGTATTTT.

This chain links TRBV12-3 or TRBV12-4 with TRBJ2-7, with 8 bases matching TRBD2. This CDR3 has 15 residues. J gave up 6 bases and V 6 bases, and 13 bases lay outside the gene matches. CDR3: CASSQSRGGPSEQYF. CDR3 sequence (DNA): TGTGCCAGCAGCCAGAGTCGGGGGGGGCCCAGCGAGCAGTACTTC.

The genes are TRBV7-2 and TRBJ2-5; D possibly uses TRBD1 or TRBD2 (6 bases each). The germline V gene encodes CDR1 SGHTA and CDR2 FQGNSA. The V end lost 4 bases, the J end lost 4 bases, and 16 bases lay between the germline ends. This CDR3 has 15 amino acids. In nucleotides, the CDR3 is TGTGCCAGCAGCTATAATGGGGGGCCCAGAGAGACCCAGTACTTC. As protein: CASSYNGGPRETQYF.

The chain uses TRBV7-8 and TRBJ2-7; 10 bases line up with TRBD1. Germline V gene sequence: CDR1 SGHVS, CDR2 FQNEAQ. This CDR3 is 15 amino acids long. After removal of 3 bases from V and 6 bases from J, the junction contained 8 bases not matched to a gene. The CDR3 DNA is TGTGCCAGCAGCTTGTCCGGGACAGGGGTGCGCGAGCAGTACTTC. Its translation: CASSLSGTGVREQYF.

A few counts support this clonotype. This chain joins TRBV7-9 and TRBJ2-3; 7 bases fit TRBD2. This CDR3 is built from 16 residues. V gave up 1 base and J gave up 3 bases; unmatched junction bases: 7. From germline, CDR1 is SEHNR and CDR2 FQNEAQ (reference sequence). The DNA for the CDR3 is TGTGCCAGCAGCTTAGTAAAGGGAGCGGGAACAGATACGCAGTATTTT. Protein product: CASSLVKGAGTDTQYF. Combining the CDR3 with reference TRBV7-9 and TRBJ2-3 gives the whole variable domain DTGVSQNPRHKITKRGQNVTFRCDPISEHNRLYWYRQTLGQGPEFLTYFQNEAQLEKSRLLSDRFSAERPKGSFSTLEIQRTEQGDSAMYLCASSLVKGAGTDTQYFGPGTRLTVL.

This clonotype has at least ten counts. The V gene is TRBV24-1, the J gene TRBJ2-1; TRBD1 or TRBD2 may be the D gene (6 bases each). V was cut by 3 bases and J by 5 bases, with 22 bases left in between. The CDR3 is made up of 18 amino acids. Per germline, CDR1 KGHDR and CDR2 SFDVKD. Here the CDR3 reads CATSDPPLGGRHNNEQFF. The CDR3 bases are TGTGCCACCAGTGATCCTCCCCTGGGGGGCCGCCACAACAATGAGCAGTTCTTC.

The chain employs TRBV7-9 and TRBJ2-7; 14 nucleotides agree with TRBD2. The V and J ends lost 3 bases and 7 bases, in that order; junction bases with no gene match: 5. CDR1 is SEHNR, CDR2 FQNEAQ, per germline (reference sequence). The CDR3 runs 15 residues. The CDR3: CASSLGLAGVDEQYF. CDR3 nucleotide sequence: TGTGCCAGCAGCTTGGGACTAGCGGGAGTGGATGAGCAGTACTTC.

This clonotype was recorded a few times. In nucleotides, the CDR3 is TGTGCCAGCAGCCACTCGGCAGATACGCAGTATTTT. Translation: CASSHSADTQYF. The V and J genes are TRBV11-3 and TRBJ2-3; D remains ambiguous. Germline values: CDR1 SGHNT, CDR2 YENEEA. The CDR3 runs 12 residues. V was shortened by 5 bases and J by 4 bases, with 7 bases between the two germline ends.

The CDR3 loop reads CASSPLGATDTQYF. CDR3 sequence (DNA): TGTGCCAGCAGCCCCCTTGGGGCTACAGATACGCAGTATTTT. J is TRBJ2-3 and V is TRBV11-3; D may be TRBD1 (5 bases). Per germline, CDR1 SGHNT and CDR2 YENEEA. The length of the CDR3 is 14 residues. Trimming took 5 bases from V and 3 from J, leaving 12 bases between them.

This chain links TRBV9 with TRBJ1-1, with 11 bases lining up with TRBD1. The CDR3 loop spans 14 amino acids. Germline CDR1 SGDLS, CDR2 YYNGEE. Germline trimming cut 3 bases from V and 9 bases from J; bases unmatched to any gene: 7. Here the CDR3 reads CASSESGTGGKAFF. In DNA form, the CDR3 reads TGTGCCAGCAGCGAAAGCGGGACAGGGGGGAAAGCTTTCTTT.

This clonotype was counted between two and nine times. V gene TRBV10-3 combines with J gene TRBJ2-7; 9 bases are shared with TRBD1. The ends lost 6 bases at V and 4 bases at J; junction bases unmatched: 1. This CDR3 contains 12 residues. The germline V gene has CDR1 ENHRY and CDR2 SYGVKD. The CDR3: CAIRQGAYEQYF. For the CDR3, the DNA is TGTGCCATCAGACAGGGGGCTTACGAGCAGTACTTC.

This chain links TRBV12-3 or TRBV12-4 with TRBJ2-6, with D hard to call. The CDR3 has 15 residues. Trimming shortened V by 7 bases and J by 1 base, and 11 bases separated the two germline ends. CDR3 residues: CASNWGVSGANVLTF. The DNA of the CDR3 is TGTGCCAGCAACTGGGGTGTATCTGGGGCCAACGTCCTGACTTTC.

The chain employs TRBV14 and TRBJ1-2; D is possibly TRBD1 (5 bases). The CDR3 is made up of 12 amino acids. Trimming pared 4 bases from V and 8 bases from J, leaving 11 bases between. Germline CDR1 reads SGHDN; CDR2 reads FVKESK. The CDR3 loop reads CASSPGSRGYTF. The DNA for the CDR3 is TGTGCCAGCAGCCCAGGGAGTAGGGGCTACACCTTC.

The CDR3 reads CATSTTGGPQPQHF. CDR3 in DNA: TGTGCCACATCGACTACAGGGGGTCCTCAGCCCCAGCATTTT. This rearrangement joins TRBV6-5 to TRBJ1-5, with 8 bases aligning to TRBD1. With V trimmed by 10 bases and J by 6 bases, 11 bases remained unmatched. CDR3 length: 14 amino acids. CDR1 MNHEY and CDR2 SVGAGI come from the germline V gene.

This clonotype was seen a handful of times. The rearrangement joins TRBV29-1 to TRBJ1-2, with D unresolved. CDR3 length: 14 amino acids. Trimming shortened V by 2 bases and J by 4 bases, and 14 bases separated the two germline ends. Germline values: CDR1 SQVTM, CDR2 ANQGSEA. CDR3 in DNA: TGCAGCGTTGAACACCCCAGTTCTCGCTATGGCTACACCTTC. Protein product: CSVEHPSSRYGYTF.

CDR3 amino acids: CASSGLPLSSYNEQFF. The CDR3 nucleotides read TGTGCCAGCAGCGGCCTTCCACTCAGCTCCTACAATGAGCAGTTCTTC. The chain employs TRBV6-2 or TRBV6-3 and TRBJ2-1, with unresolved D. The CDR3 runs 16 residues. Germline assignment: CDR1 MNHEY and CDR2 SVGEGT. V lost 6 bases and J lost 0, with 15 bases in between.

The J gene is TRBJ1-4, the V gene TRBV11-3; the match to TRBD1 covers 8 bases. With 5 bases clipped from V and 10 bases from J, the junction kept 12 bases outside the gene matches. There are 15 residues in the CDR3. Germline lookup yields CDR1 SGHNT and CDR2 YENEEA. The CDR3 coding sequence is TGTGCCAGCAGCCGCGCAGGGGGCGTAAGCGGAAAACTGTTTTTT. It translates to CASSRAGGVSGKLFF.

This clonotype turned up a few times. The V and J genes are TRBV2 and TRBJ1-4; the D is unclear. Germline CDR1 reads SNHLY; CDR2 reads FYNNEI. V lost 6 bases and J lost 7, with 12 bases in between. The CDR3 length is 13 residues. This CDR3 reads CASREDRAEKLFF. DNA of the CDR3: TGTGCCAGCAGAGAGGACCGGGCTGAAAAACTGTTTTTT. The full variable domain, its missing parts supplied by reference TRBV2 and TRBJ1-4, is EPEVTQTPSHQVTQMGQEVILRCVPISNHLYFYWYRQILGQKVEFLVSFYNNEISEKSEIFDDQFSVERPDGSNFTLKIRSTKLEDSAMYFCASREDRAEKLFFGSGTQLSVL.

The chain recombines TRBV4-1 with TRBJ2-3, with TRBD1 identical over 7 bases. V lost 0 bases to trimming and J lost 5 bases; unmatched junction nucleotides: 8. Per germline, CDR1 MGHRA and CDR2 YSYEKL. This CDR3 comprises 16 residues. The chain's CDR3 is CASSQDQVPGGDTQYF. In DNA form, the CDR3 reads TGCGCCAGCAGCCAAGATCAGGTCCCAGGGGGAGATACGCAGTATTTT.

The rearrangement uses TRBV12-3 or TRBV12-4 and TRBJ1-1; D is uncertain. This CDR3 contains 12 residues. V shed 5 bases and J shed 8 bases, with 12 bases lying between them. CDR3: CASSPMAVEAFF. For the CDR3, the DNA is TGTGCCAGCAGTCCTATGGCCGTAGAAGCTTTCTTT.